This T cell receptor (beta chain) was recovered during a study of early stage breast cancer tumors. TCRdb keeps only in-frame clones here, not all; method: immunoSEQ multiplex PCR. The sample shows approximately 54,000 clones, over 75% of them seen only once. The CDR3 runs to 13 residues. Trimming pared 6 bases from V and 10 bases from J, leaving 16 bases between. Germline V gene sequence: CDR1 SGHVS, CDR2 FNYEAQ. This chain joins TRBV7-6 and TRBJ2-1; D is uncertain. The sequencing input was blood. This sequence was found in a person in their 40s with breast cancer. The CDR3 here is CASSPARDREQFF. The CDR3 nucleotides are TGTGCCAGCAGTCCAGCTAGGGATAGGGAGCAGTTCTTC.